This T cell receptor beta chain was identified during a study of OX40 agonist ivuxolimab in advanced cancers. For the study at large: Six ivuxolimab dose levels, 0.01 to 10 mg/kg, were given intravenously every 2 weeks. From roughly 23 to 90 years was the age range, with a mean of around 56 years, and 65% to 90% were male.

With V trimmed by 6 bases and J by 5 bases, 7 bases remained unmatched. The V gene's germline CDR1 is SNHLY and CDR2 FYNNEI. The CDR3 loop spans 13 amino acids. Assay: immunoSEQ multiplex PCR; the TCRdb copy retains only in-frame clones and omits some. The sample shows fewer than 100,000 clones, 86% of them seen only once. This TCR derives from an adult with an advanced solid tumor such as melanoma, head and neck, liver or kidney cancer. V is TRBV2 and J is TRBJ2-7; 7 bases are shared with TRBD1. The sample in question was CD4+ or CD8+ T cells sorted from blood, obtained in a trial of the OX40 agonist ivuxolimab. CDR3 coding DNA: TGTGCCAGCAGCGACGGACAGGTACACGAGCAGTACTTC. Encoded protein: CASSDGQVHEQYF.